Listed below are T cell receptor beta chains from one sample, sequenced in a study of CD8 T cells in Susac syndrome. TCRdb independently ran MiXCR on the immunoSEQ multiplex PCR reads; one entry per CDR3 protein. The top ten clones hold around 0.22% of a sample with approximately 130,000 distinct CDR3 sequences, under 95% of them seen once. Sequencing was performed on CD8+ T cells from PBMCs. The receptors stem from a human donor with multiple sclerosis. Each CDR3 is given with its conserved first and last residue.

v_call: TRBV5-1
j_call: TRBJ1-2
cdr3_aa: CASNGGDYGYTF

v_call: TRBV5-8
j_call: TRBJ2-7
cdr3_aa: CASSSGWGYEQYF

v_call: TRBV4-1
j_call: TRBJ1-1
cdr3_aa: CASSLLVGEGTEAFF

v_call: TRBV9
j_call: TRBJ2-7
cdr3_aa: CASSRGGTGVYEQYF

v_call: TRBV7-8
j_call: TRBJ2-5
cdr3_aa: CASSYPGQSGRYQETQYF

v_call: TRBV3-1
j_call: TRBJ2-7
cdr3_aa: CASSQAGWEYEQYF

v_call: TRBV24-1
j_call: TRBJ2-3
cdr3_aa: CATSDSSGPDTQYF

v_call: TRBV9
j_call: TRBJ2-7
cdr3_aa: CASSVTSGTVYEQYF

v_call: TRBV7-8
j_call: TRBJ1-2
cdr3_aa: CASSPDSHILYVYTF

v_call: TRBV19
j_call: TRBJ2-1
cdr3_aa: CASSTSGWNEQFF

v_call: TRBV28
j_call: TRBJ2-2
cdr3_aa: CATKYLRGELFF

v_call: TRBV10-2
j_call: TRBJ2-1
cdr3_aa: CASRFTGDYNEQFF

v_call: TRBV28
j_call: TRBJ2-5
cdr3_aa: CASSPTRLLGETQYF

v_call: TRBV4-2
j_call: TRBJ1-5
cdr3_aa: CASSQEQAAYSNQPQHF

v_call: TRBV20-1
j_call: TRBJ2-7
cdr3_aa: CSARGYGPYEQYF

v_call: TRBV19
j_call: TRBJ2-7
cdr3_aa: CASSWGSGSYEQYF

v_call: TRBV4-1
j_call: TRBJ1-1
cdr3_aa: CASSLNPDRPEEAFF

v_call: TRBV12-3/TRBV12-4
j_call: TRBJ2-6
cdr3_aa: CASSLTHSGANVLTF

v_call: TRBV30
j_call: TRBJ2-1
cdr3_aa: CAWSAGTSGRNEQFF

v_call: TRBV12-3/TRBV12-4
j_call: TRBJ2-1
cdr3_aa: CASTYSTYNEQFF

v_call: TRBV4-3
j_call: TRBJ2-2
cdr3_aa: CASSPGQDYTGELFF

v_call: TRBV5-1
j_call: TRBJ1-1
cdr3_aa: CASSFGQGEVLGNTEAFF

v_call: TRBV30
j_call: TRBJ2-3
cdr3_aa: CAWSAYTDTQYF

v_call: TRBV12-3/TRBV12-4
j_call: TRBJ1-2
cdr3_aa: CASNLGLFYGYTF

v_call: TRBV28
j_call: TRBJ2-2
cdr3_aa: CASSLSAGGTGELFF

v_call: TRBV4-3
j_call: TRBJ2-4
cdr3_aa: CASSASTGFQNIQYF

v_call: TRBV5-4
j_call: TRBJ2-3
cdr3_aa: CASSMGSSGLTDTQYF

v_call: TRBV29-1
j_call: TRBJ2-7
cdr3_aa: CSVEGGEYEQYF

v_call: TRBV21-1
j_call: TRBJ1-5
cdr3_aa: CASRRAGYGQPQHF

v_call: TRBV12-3/TRBV12-4
j_call: TRBJ2-3
cdr3_aa: CASSFGVFTDTQYF

v_call: TRBV20-1
j_call: TRBJ1-2
cdr3_aa: CSARDIGGGGYTF

v_call: TRBV11-2
j_call: TRBJ2-5
cdr3_aa: CASSLVTSFDETQYF

v_call: TRBV4-2
j_call: TRBJ2-7
cdr3_aa: CASSQDQITYEQYF

v_call: TRBV6-5
j_call: TRBJ1-2
cdr3_aa: CASSYLMGGSAGGYTF

v_call: TRBV3-1
j_call: TRBJ2-1
cdr3_aa: CASSHVAGGEGEQFF

v_call: TRBV28
j_call: TRBJ1-2
cdr3_aa: CASSSSNLYGYTF

v_call: TRBV29-1
j_call: TRBJ2-5
cdr3_aa: CSVEDRSGLPWETQYF

v_call: TRBV19
j_call: TRBJ2-5
cdr3_aa: CASSIDGHETQYF

v_call: TRBV27
j_call: TRBJ2-7
cdr3_aa: CASSLGSASGSYEQYF

v_call: TRBV30
j_call: TRBJ1-2
cdr3_aa: CAWSVGGTGGYTF

v_call: TRBV13
j_call: TRBJ2-7
cdr3_aa: CASSHTGVEQYF

v_call: TRBV10-3
j_call: TRBJ1-3
cdr3_aa: CAISDILAGAGNTIYF

v_call: TRBV5-4
j_call: TRBJ2-7
cdr3_aa: CASSFDGTALYEQYF

v_call: TRBV13
j_call: TRBJ2-5
cdr3_aa: CASSAFGTGQETQYF

v_call: TRBV24-1
j_call: TRBJ1-2
cdr3_aa: CATSPGLGYGYTF

v_call: TRBV7-9
j_call: TRBJ2-1
cdr3_aa: CASSLVAGGPAGEQFF

v_call: TRBV7-6
j_call: TRBJ2-7
cdr3_aa: CASSSLAGGSYEQYF

v_call: TRBV5-4
j_call: TRBJ2-1
cdr3_aa: CASSLFSSGNEQFF

v_call: TRBV11-2
j_call: TRBJ1-1
cdr3_aa: CAAARIGNTEAFF

v_call: TRBV7-8
j_call: TRBJ2-7
cdr3_aa: CASSLSGTDYEQYF

v_call: TRBV7-8
j_call: TRBJ2-5
cdr3_aa: CASSLALAGGKQETQYF

v_call: TRBV19
j_call: TRBJ2-1
cdr3_aa: CASSISGGNEQFF